The 10 T cell receptor beta chains given below trace back to one sample, sequenced in a study of PD-L1 blockade in urothelial cancer. Sequencing was performed with immunoSEQ multiplex PCR; in TCRdb, only in-frame clones are kept and a portion is missing. This repertoire shows about 91,000 clones, 85% to 95% found once; its top ten account for over 8.5%. The specimen comprised PBMCs, sampled around atezolizumab (anti-PD-L1) treatment. These receptors were collected from a man aged 60-69 years with urothelial cancer.

The V and J genes are TRBV19 and TRBJ1-5, with TRBD1 matching 10 bases. The CDR3 runs to 15 residues. Germline trimming cut 0 bases from V and 5 bases from J; bases unmatched to any gene: 1. Germline V gene data show CDR1 as LNHDA and CDR2 as SQIVND (reference sequence). The CDR3 DNA reads as TGTGCCAGTAGTATAGACGGGACAGGGGATCAGCCCCAGCATTTT. It is translated as CASSIDGTGDQPQHF.

The chain employs TRBV27 and TRBJ1-3; TRBD1 might be the D (6 bases). The germline CDR1 and CDR2 sequences are MNHEY and SMNVEV (reference sequence). There are 14 residues in the CDR3. V lost 2 bases to trimming and J lost 2 bases, with 7 bases between them. The CDR3 reads CASSLNRAGNTIYF. CDR3 coding DNA: TGTGCCAGCAGTTTAAACAGGGCTGGAAACACCATATATTTT.

This rearrangement joins TRBV29-1 to TRBJ2-3; 9 bases agree with TRBD2. Germline V gene sequence: CDR1 SQVTM, CDR2 ANQGSEA. CDR3 length: 16 amino acids. J was trimmed by 4 bases and V by 5 bases; bases with no gene match: 13. DNA of the CDR3: TGCAGCGTTAGTAGCGGGAGTTCGTTTGGGGCAGATACGCAGTATTTT. As protein: CSVSSGSSFGADTQYF.

The CDR3 DNA follows: TGTGCCAGCAGTCTGCAGGGGACTAGGGACTACGAGCAGTACTTC. The encoded protein is CASSLQGTRDYEQYF. The chain has TRBV28 and TRBJ2-7; 8 nucleotides match TRBD2. The CDR3 sequence is 15 residues long. The ends lost 5 bases at V and 3 bases at J; junction bases unmatched: 9. CDR1 and CDR2 from the germline V gene are MDHEN and SYDVKM.

V usage is TRBV5-5 and J usage is TRBJ2-7; 8 bases agree with TRBD1. Germline CDR1 is SGHKS and CDR2 is YYEKEE (reference sequence). Germline trimming cut 5 bases from V and 2 bases from J; bases unmatched to any gene: 6. The CDR3 has 14 amino acids. Here the CDR3 reads CASRDRASPYEQYF. CDR3 in DNA: TGTGCCAGCAGGGACAGGGCCAGTCCCTACGAGCAGTACTTC.

The CDR3 sequence is CASSLVSGNTDTQYF. As DNA, the CDR3 is TGTGCCAGCAGCTTAGTAAGCGGGAACACAGATACGCAGTATTTT. V usage is TRBV5-6 and J usage is TRBJ2-3, with 7 bases that match TRBD2. Germline V gene data show CDR1 as SGHDT and CDR2 as YYEEEE. The CDR3 spans 15 residues. The ends lost 2 bases at V and 2 bases at J; junction bases unmatched: 5.

This chain joins TRBV4-3 and TRBJ2-4, with D hard to call. The CDR3 extends over 15 amino acids. Trimming shortened V by 3 bases and J by 1 base, and 10 bases separated the two germline ends. Germline assignment: CDR1 LGHNA and CDR2 YSLEER. The CDR3 region has the DNA TGCGCCAGCAGCCATCCAGGAACGGCCAAAAACATTCAGTACTTC. It is translated as CASSHPGTAKNIQYF.

V usage is TRBV6-1 and J usage is TRBJ1-5, with 8 bases identical to TRBD1. V was clipped by 4 bases and J by 4 bases; unmatched bases: 12. The CDR3 has 17 residues. CDR1 and CDR2 (germline): MNHNS, SASEGT. CDR3 bases: TGTGCCAGCAGTGGATGGCCCGGGACAGGATTTAATCAGCCCCAGCATTTT. This translates into CASSGWPGTGFNQPQHF.

The rearrangement uses TRBV7-9 and TRBJ1-1; 7 bases map to TRBD1. Germline trimming cut 4 bases from V and 4 bases from J; bases unmatched to any gene: 6. CDR1 is SEHNR and CDR2 is FQNEAQ in the germline V gene (reference sequence). The CDR3 runs 14 residues. CDR3 loop: CASSSGTDSTEAFF. CDR3 sequence (DNA): TGTGCCAGCAGCTCCGGGACAGATAGCACTGAAGCTTTCTTT.

In its sample, this clone was seen once. The J gene is TRBJ2-7, the V gene TRBV4-3, with D tentatively TRBD1 (6 bases). Germline V gene lookup returns CDR1 LGHNA and CDR2 YSLEER. The CDR3 has 15 amino acids. The V end lost 2 bases, the J end lost 4 bases, and 15 bases lay between the germline ends. CDR3 DNA sequence: TGCGCCAGCAGCCAACGGACAGAAAGGGGTTACGAGCAGTACTTC. Translated, it gives CASSQRTERGYEQYF.